Below are 19 T cell receptor beta chains sequenced from a single sample in a study of blood T cell repertoires in COVID-19. The data were produced by immunoSEQ multiplex PCR, yet TCRdb's version contains in-frame clones alone and is incomplete. The sample lists about 150,000 clones, approximately 91% occurring once. The sample was peripheral blood. The origin of the receptors is a man between 18 and 29 years old with COVID-19, enrolled during active disease.

This rearrangement joins TRBV6-5 to TRBJ1-4; 7 nucleotides line up with TRBD1. The V and J ends lost 5 bases and 7 bases, in that order; junction bases with no gene match: 7. This CDR3 has 14 amino acids. Germline-derived CDR1 and CDR2 are MNHEY and SVGAGI. The CDR3 DNA follows: TGTGCCAGCAGTCCCTCCCAGGGGGTTGAAAAACTGTTTTTT. This encodes CASSPSQGVEKLFF.

V is TRBV25-1 and J is TRBJ1-2; D is unclear. V was trimmed by 8 bases and J by 0 bases, leaving 16 bases between them. Germline V CDR1 and CDR2: MGHDK, SYGVNS. The CDR3 totals 15 residues. The CDR3 reads CASRGEAASNYGYTF. The CDR3 DNA reads as TGTGCCAGCCGCGGGGAAGCTGCCTCTAACTATGGCTACACCTTC.

This chain links TRBV7-9 with TRBJ2-1, with TRBD2 matching 14 bases. Germline V gene lookup returns CDR1 SEHNR and CDR2 FQNEAQ (reference sequence). V lost 8 bases, J lost 9 bases, and 9 bases stayed unmatched. The CDR3 sequence is 15 residues long. The CDR3 nucleotides read TGTGCCAGCGGTGGACTAGCGGGAGGCCAGAGTGAGCAGTTCTTC. Encoded protein: CASGGLAGGQSEQFF. Full variable domain (missing parts from reference TRBV7-9 and TRBJ2-1): DTGVSQNPRHKITKRGQNVTFRCDPISEHNRLYWYRQTLGQGPEFLTYFQNEAQLEKSRLLSDRFSAERPKGSFSTLEIQRTEQGDSAMYLCASGGLAGGQSEQFFGPGTRLTVL.

Comment on this clone: The same CDR3 can be traced to other DNA sequences in this sample. The V gene is TRBV12-3 or TRBV12-4, the J gene TRBJ1-3, with D hard to call. The CDR3 sequence is 12 residues long. V lost 5 bases, J lost 4 bases, and 6 bases lay in between. In nucleotides, the CDR3 is TGTGCCAGCAGTCCCCCAGGAAACACCATATATTTT. Translating gives CASSPPGNTIYF.

V gene TRBV11-2 combines with J gene TRBJ1-1, with 7 positions matching TRBD1. CDR1 SGHAT and CDR2 FQNNGV come from the germline V gene. The CDR3 runs to 15 residues. After removal of 0 bases from V and 5 bases from J, the junction contained 6 bases not matched to a gene. The CDR3 protein is CASSLDQGVRTEAFF. Written as DNA, the CDR3 is TGTGCCAGCAGCTTAGATCAGGGGGTAAGGACTGAAGCTTTCTTT.

This sequence joins TRBV20-1 and TRBJ2-1, with 9 bases matching TRBD2. Germline V gene data show CDR1 as DFQATT and CDR2 as SNEGSKA (reference sequence). V lost 3 bases to trimming and J lost 6 bases; unmatched junction nucleotides: 6. The CDR3 runs to 14 residues. In nucleotides, the CDR3 is TGCAGTGCTAGTCCGGGACTAGCAGGCAATGAGCAGTTCTTC. It yields the protein CSASPGLAGNEQFF.

The J gene is TRBJ1-4, the V gene TRBV30; D is perhaps TRBD1 (5 bases). The V gene's germline CDR1 is GTSNPN and CDR2 SVGIG (reference sequence). There are 15 residues in the CDR3. Trimming took off 2 bases at V and 5 bases at J, with 15 bases between the two ends. The CDR3 sequence is CAWSPLRGPNEKLFF. In DNA form, the CDR3 reads TGTGCCTGGAGTCCCCTGCGGGGACCGAATGAAAAACTGTTTTTT.

The V and J genes are TRBV7-9 and TRBJ2-1, with 9 bases lining up with TRBD1. CDR1 is SEHNR, CDR2 FQNEAQ, per germline (reference sequence). The CDR3 is made up of 18 amino acids. The V segment lost 0 bases and the J segment 4 bases; nucleotides outside the gene matches: 10. CDR3 sequence (DNA): TGTGCCAGCAGCTTAGCTACGGGACAGGGAAATTTATACAATGAGCAGTTCTTC. This encodes CASSLATGQGNLYNEQFF.

J is TRBJ2-7 and V is TRBV18, with TRBD1 matching over 10 bases. The germline V gene has CDR1 KGHSH and CDR2 LQKENI. The CDR3 totals 14 residues. Trimming cost V 5 bases and J 5 bases; bases outside gene matches: 6. The CDR3 nucleotides are TGTGCCAGCTCAGCGCCGGGACAGGGGCACGAGCAGTACTTC. This codes for CASSAPGQGHEQYF. The whole variable domain, filled in from reference TRBV18 and TRBJ2-7, reads NAGVMQNPRHLVRRRGQEARLRCSPMKGHSHVYWYRQLPEEGLKFMVYLQKENIIDESGMPKERFSAEFPKEGPSILRIQQVVRGDSAAYFCASSAPGQGHEQYFGPGTRLTVT.

V gene TRBV11-2 combines with J gene TRBJ1-1, with 7 nucleotides matching TRBD1. Germline assignment: CDR1 SGHAT and CDR2 FQNNGV. Losses at the gene ends were 5 bases for V and 3 bases for J; bases not matched to a gene: 3. This CDR3 region has 13 residues. CDR3 loop: CASSPDRDTEAFF. The CDR3 DNA reads as TGTGCCAGCAGCCCCGACAGGGACACTGAAGCTTTCTTT.

The chain employs TRBV28 and TRBJ2-3; the match to TRBD1 covers 8 bases. The CDR3 is 16 amino acids. The V gene's germline CDR1 is MDHEN and CDR2 SYDVKM. V was clipped by 10 bases and J by 2 bases; unmatched bases: 14. As DNA, the CDR3 is TGTGCCACCTGGGGGGCAGGGGGCTATATCACAGATACGCAGTATTTT. It translates to CATWGAGGYITDTQYF.

This clone showed up just a few times. This sample includes further DNA sequences coding for the same CDR3. The rearrangement uses TRBV6-6 and TRBJ1-5, with D tentatively TRBD1 (6 bases). The ends were cut back, 4 bases at V and 1 base at J, with 8 bases in the middle. The CDR3 contains 14 residues. Germline-derived CDR1 and CDR2 are MNHNY and SVGAGI (reference sequence). As DNA, the CDR3 is TGTGCCAGCAGTTCGGACAGCAGCAATCAGCCCCAGCATTTT. It is translated as CASSSDSSNQPQHF.

The chain combines TRBV28 with TRBJ1-1; unclear D gene. Trimming cost V 7 bases and J 3 bases, with 6 bases left between them. The length of the CDR3 is 11 residues. The germline V gene has CDR1 MDHEN and CDR2 SYDVKM. CDR3: CASTGDTEAFF. The CDR3 DNA follows: TGTGCCAGCACGGGTGACACTGAAGCTTTCTTT.

The rearrangement links TRBV28 to TRBJ2-7, with 9 nucleotides matching TRBD1. Germline trimming cut 4 bases from V and 2 bases from J; bases unmatched to any gene: 9. The CDR3 runs to 16 residues. Germline V gene sequence: CDR1 MDHEN, CDR2 SYDVKM. The CDR3 nucleotides are TGTGCCAGCAGTTCACCCTTTGGGACAGGGCCCTACGAGCAGTACTTC. Translating it yields CASSSPFGTGPYEQYF.

This chain links TRBV7-8 with TRBJ2-1; D remains unclear. The CDR3 has 12 amino acids. Germline CDR1 reads SGHVS; CDR2 reads FQNEAQ. V was clipped by 5 bases and J by 7 bases, with 9 bases between them. CDR3: CASSPMVNEQFF. CDR3 nucleotides: TGTGCCAGCAGCCCTATGGTTAATGAGCAGTTCTTC.

This chain joins TRBV9 and TRBJ2-3; possibly TRBD2 for D (7 bases). CDR3 length: 13 residues. Between the trimmed V and J ends, which lost 4 bases and 6 bases, there was a span of 12 bases. Germline CDR1 reads SGDLS; CDR2 reads YYNGEE. The CDR3: CASSQGGEDTQYF. Written as DNA, the CDR3 is TGTGCCAGCAGCCAAGGGGGGGAGGATACGCAGTATTTT.

This chain uses TRBV11-3 with TRBJ2-1; 16 bases fit TRBD2. V lost 5 bases and J lost 8; bases outside the gene matches: 12. This CDR3 is built from 18 residues. Looked up from germline, CDR1 is SGHNT and CDR2 is YENEEA. CDR3 region: CASSIGTSGRARKDEQFF. CDR3 DNA: TGTGCCAGCAGCATCGGGACTAGCGGGAGGGCCAGGAAGGATGAGCAGTTCTTC.

This chain connects TRBV19 to TRBJ2-7; D perhaps matches TRBD2 (6 bases). This CDR3 contains 14 residues. Germline values: CDR1 LNHDA, CDR2 SQIVND (reference sequence). The ends were cut back, 1 base at V and 3 bases at J, with 10 bases in the middle. The CDR3 region has the DNA TGTGCCAGTAGTATAGGGGGGGTCGGCTACGAGCAGTACTTC. Its translation: CASSIGGVGYEQYF.

This chain links TRBV9 with TRBJ2-5, with 11 bases that match TRBD1. CDR3 length: 16 residues. Losses at the gene ends were 2 bases for V and 2 bases for J; bases not matched to a gene: 5. Germline values: CDR1 SGDLS, CDR2 YYNGEE. CDR3 coding DNA: TGTGCCAGCAGCGTCCGGGACAGGGGGGGGCAAGAGACCCAGTACTTC. It is translated as CASSVRDRGGQETQYF.